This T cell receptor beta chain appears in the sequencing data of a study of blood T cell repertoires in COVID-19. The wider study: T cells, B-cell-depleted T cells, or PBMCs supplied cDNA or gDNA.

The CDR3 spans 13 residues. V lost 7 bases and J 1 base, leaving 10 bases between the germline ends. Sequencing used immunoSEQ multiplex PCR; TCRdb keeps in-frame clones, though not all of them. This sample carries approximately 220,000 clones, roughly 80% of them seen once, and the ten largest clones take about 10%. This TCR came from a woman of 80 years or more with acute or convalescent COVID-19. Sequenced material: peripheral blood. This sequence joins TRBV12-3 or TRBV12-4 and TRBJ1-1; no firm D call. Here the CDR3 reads CASTPQANTEAFF. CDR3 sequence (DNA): TGTGCCAGCACCCCCCAAGCGAACACTGAAGCTTTCTTT.